This is a list of T cell receptor beta chains from one sample in a study of T-cell reconstitution after alpha-beta-depleted transplantation in children. A single record per CDR3 protein comes from TCRdb applying MiXCR to the PCR reads. The data contain around 250,000 distinct CDR3 sequences, around 7.5% of them singletons. Sequenced material: PBMCs, mostly from graft donor cells, taken 180 days after TCRalphabeta/CD19-depleted stem cell transplant. These receptors were taken from a male patient between 5 and 17 years old who had a stem cell transplant for acute lymphoblastic leukemia, so the T cells may come from the graft donor. The CDR3 runs from the conserved cysteine through the conserved F or W. Fields, in order: CDR3 protein, CDR3 DNA, clone size, CDR3 length, V gene, D gene, J gene. The D gene is left open where the match is weak. The listing skips clone size in some rows; elsewhere it reads once, few, many or a size class.

CASSPGGGGYNSPLHF TGTGCCAGCAGTCCCGGGGGAGGAGGCTATAATTCACCCCTCCACTTT many 16 TRBV28 . TRBJ1-6
CASSLGSGRNEQFF TGTGCCAGCAGCTTAGGGTCAGGGAGAAATGAGCAGTTCTTC many 14 TRBV7-9 . TRBJ2-1
CASSVGAGSSYEQYF TGTGCCAGCAGCGTAGGGGCAGGCAGCTCCTACGAGCAGTACTTC many 15 TRBV9 . TRBJ2-7
CAISESNRAAKNIQYF TGTGCCATCAGTGAGTCGAACAGGGCCGCCAAAAACATTCAGTACTTC many 16 TRBV10-3 . TRBJ2-4
CASSLPRDPDTQYF TGTGCCAGCAGCTTACCCCGGGATCCAGATACGCAGTATTTT many 14 TRBV11-2 . TRBJ2-3
CASSPQTGRDEQYF TGTGCCAGCAGCCCCCAGACCGGCCGAGACGAGCAGTACTTC many 14 TRBV9 . TRBJ2-7
CASSSGTTDTQYF TGTGCCAGCAGCTCTGGGACTACAGATACGCAGTATTTT many 13 TRBV11-3 . TRBJ2-3
CSVGGGNEQFF TGCAGCGTTGGAGGGGGGAATGAGCAGTTCTTC many 11 TRBV29-1 . TRBJ2-1
CSARATGGWHF TGCAGTGCTAGAGCCACAGGGGGTTGGCACTTC many 11 TRBV20-1 TRBD1 TRBJ2-7
CASSADRGPYEQYF TGTGCCAGCAGCGCAGACAGGGGCCCCTACGAGCAGTACTTC many 14 TRBV9 TRBD1 TRBJ2-7
CASSAGWGYGYTF TGTGCCAGCAGTGCAGGGTGGGGGTATGGCTACACCTTC many 13 TRBV6-2/TRBV6-3 . TRBJ1-2
CSVEKQGIPYEQYF TGCAGCGTTGAAAAACAGGGTATTCCCTACGAGCAGTACTTC many 14 TRBV29-1 . TRBJ2-7
CASTDGVNTEAFF TGTGCCAGCACCGACGGGGTGAACACTGAAGCTTTCTTT many 13 TRBV2 . TRBJ1-1
CASSPRDSPYEQYF TGTGCCAGCTCACCACGGGACTCCCCCTACGAGCAGTACTTC many 14 TRBV18 . TRBJ2-7
CASSPGHSGANVLTF TGCGCCAGCAGCCCGGGACACTCTGGGGCCAACGTCCTGACTTTC many 15 TRBV5-1 . TRBJ2-6
CASSEFPIGGFSYEQYF TGTGCCAGCAGTGAATTCCCGATAGGGGGGTTCTCCTACGAGCAGTACTTC many 17 TRBV6-1 . TRBJ2-7
CSAPSGGYNEQFF TGCAGTGCTCCTAGCGGGGGCTACAATGAGCAGTTCTTC many 13 TRBV20-1 TRBD2 TRBJ2-1
CSAFYEKLFF TGCAGTGCTTTTTACGAAAAACTGTTTTTT many 10 TRBV20-1 . TRBJ1-4
CASSLSDNEQFF TGTGCCAGCAGCTTATCCGACAATGAGCAGTTCTTC many 12 TRBV7-9 . TRBJ2-1
CASSSIRGMNTEAFF TGCGCCAGCAGCTCAATCAGGGGGATGAACACTGAAGCTTTCTTT many 15 TRBV5-1 TRBD1 TRBJ1-1
CASTHPLGGGLFF TGTGCCAGCACTCACCCACTCGGGGGAGGGCTGTTTTTT many 13 TRBV12-3/TRBV12-4 . TRBJ2-2
CASIFTGYTDTQYF TGCGCCAGCATCTTCACAGGGTACACAGATACGCAGTATTTT many 14 TRBV5-1 . TRBJ2-3
CSASFRGEPQHF TGCAGTGCTAGCTTCCGCGGGGAGCCCCAGCATTTT many 12 TRBV20-1 . TRBJ1-5
CASSLTGPRCSGELFF TGTGCCAGCAGTTTAACCGGACCGCGTTGTTCCGGGGAGCTGTTTTTT many 16 TRBV28 . TRBJ2-2
CASRGTSKNTGELFF TGCGCCAGCAGGGGGACTAGCAAGAACACCGGGGAGCTGTTTTTT many 15 TRBV5-1 TRBD2 TRBJ2-2
CASSASGGVRYTEAFF TGTGCCAGCAGCGCATCAGGGGGCGTCCGGTACACTGAAGCTTTCTTT many 16 TRBV7-3 TRBD1 TRBJ1-1
CASSLGGTQETQYF TGCGCCAGCAGCTTGGGAGGGACCCAAGAGACCCAGTACTTC many 14 TRBV5-1 . TRBJ2-5
CASTLGGHEQYF TGTGCCAGCACCCTCGGGGGTCACGAGCAGTACTTC many 12 TRBV28 . TRBJ2-7
CACSLPGVLAIAYNEQFF TGTGCCTGCAGCCTACCGGGCGTACTAGCCATCGCCTACAATGAGCAGTTCTTC . 18 TRBV7-4 . TRBJ2-1
CASSFNPRGEQETQYF TGCGCCAGCAGCTTTAACCCCAGGGGAGAGCAAGAGACCCAGTACTTC many 16 TRBV5-1 . TRBJ2-5
CASSGQLGEQYF TGTGCCAGCAGCGGACAGCTTGGGGAGCAGTACTTC many 12 TRBV7-8 . TRBJ2-7
CASDPGNSGNTIYF TGTGCCAGTGACCCAGGGAACTCTGGAAACACCATATATTTT many 14 TRBV6-1 . TRBJ1-3
CASSVQGAGELFF TGTGCCAGCAGCGTTCAGGGGGCCGGGGAGCTGTTTTTT many 13 TRBV9 TRBD1 TRBJ2-2
CSARDGTGGHGYTF TGCAGTGCTAGAGATGGCACAGGGGGCCATGGCTACACCTTC many 14 TRBV20-1 TRBD1 TRBJ1-2
CASSQDYPPLASGELFF TGCGCCAGCAGCCAAGATTACCCCCCTCTAGCATCCGGGGAGCTGTTTTTT many 17 TRBV4-1 . TRBJ2-2